This TCR beta chain was identified in a study of cytomegalovirus exposure and HLA in healthy donors. Notes on the study in general: Most TCR beta V segments were productive about 90% or about 30% of the time in an earlier analysis. Across all donors, roughly uniform sequencing depth was an assumption of the presence/absence analyses.

The study ran its PCR with 60 Vbeta and 13 Jbeta primers. Using immunoSEQ multiplex PCR, the repertoire was profiled, and TCRdb retains in-frame clones only, with some absent. This sample has roughly 100,000 clones, with roughly 80% found just once. As concerns this clone: Antigen: not known.

Trimming stripped 6 bases from V and 2 bases from J, with 10 bases between. CDR3 size: 13 residues. Germline CDR1 and CDR2: MNHEY and SMNVEV (reference sequence). The TCR originated in a woman between 40 and 50 years old in good health and CMV-seronegative. The gene calls are TRBV27 and TRBJ1-1; perhaps TRBD1 as D (6 bases). The sequenced material came from PBMCs. CDR3 DNA sequence: TGTGCCAGCAGCCAGGGGCCTAACACTGAAGCTTTCTTT. It translates to CASSQGPNTEAFF.